This T cell receptor (beta chain) is drawn from a study of B cell selection in AIRE deficiency. A single count supports this clone. TCRdb's table, derived via immunoSEQ multiplex PCR, lists solely in-frame clones and lacks some. Here the sample spans about 26,000 clones, roughly 90% being singletons. Regulatory T cells were sorted as CD4+CD25hiCD127low/negative. V lost 4 bases and J lost 3, with 10 bases in between. The germline gives CDR1 LNHDA, CDR2 SQIVND (reference sequence). This CDR3 is built from 14 residues. This receptor was obtained from a human donor in good health. V gene TRBV19 combines with J gene TRBJ1-5, with a weak D call TRBD1 (6 bases). The sample consisted of CD4+CD25+ Tregs sorted from PBMCs. This CDR3 reads CASSRQGFNQPQHF. CDR3 DNA: TGTGCCAGTAGTAGGCAGGGGTTCAATCAGCCCCAGCATTTT.